The 23 T cell receptor beta chains in this list originate from one sample, sequenced in a study of molecular identifiers for immune sequencing clone quantification. TCRdb redid the calling of the PCR reads with MiXCR, one entry per CDR3 protein. The top ten clones hold 0.75% to 0.8% of a sample with hundreds of thousands of distinct CDR3 sequences, around 25% of them seen once. The material sequenced was naive CD8+ T cells from blood, with Jurkat cell RNA spiked in. Subset reported: FACS-sorted CD8+CD4-CCR7+CD45RA+ naive T cells. These receptor sequences come from a human donor in good health. Some libraries in this study had Jurkat cell RNA spiked in.

This clonotype was counted at least ten times. This chain's CDR3 is CATGQNYEQYF. The CDR3 nucleotides are TGTGCCACCGGACAGAACTACGAGCAGTACTTC. The chain uses TRBV6-2 or TRBV6-3 and TRBJ2-7; weak D call: TRBD1 (6 bases). V was clipped by 10 bases and J by 3 bases, with 10 bases between them. This CDR3 is 11 amino acids long. Looked up from germline, CDR1 is MNHEY and CDR2 is SVGEGT.

This clonotype was recorded many times. V usage is TRBV27 and J usage is TRBJ2-7; D uncertain. This CDR3 has 13 residues. The ends were cut back, 4 bases at V and 3 bases at J, with 10 bases in the middle. CDR1 and CDR2 (germline): MNHEY, SMNVEV (reference sequence). The CDR3 spells CASSSRYLYEQYF. The CDR3 nucleotides are TGTGCCAGCAGTTCACGGTACCTCTACGAGCAGTACTTC.

This chain uses TRBV19 with TRBJ2-1, with TRBD2 matching over 12 bases. Germline assignment: CDR1 LNHDA and CDR2 SQIVND (reference sequence). This CDR3 spans 15 amino acids. J gave up 5 bases and V 5 bases, and 4 bases lay outside the gene matches. The CDR3 loop reads CASSPGLAGHNEQFF. DNA for the CDR3: TGTGCCAGTAGTCCGGGACTAGCGGGTCACAATGAGCAGTTCTTC.

This clonotype has a handful of counts. A much larger clone sits a single nucleotide away, making a read error possible. The chain recombines TRBV7-9 with TRBJ2-4; weak D call: TRBD2 (5 bases). Germline-derived CDR1 and CDR2 are SEHNR and FQNEAQ (reference sequence). The CDR3 contains 14 residues. CDR3 amino acids: CASSADLAKNIQHF. The CDR3 DNA sequence: TGTGCCAGCAGCGCGGACCTAGCCAAAAACATTCAGCACTTC.

This clonotype was detected ten times or more. The chain combines TRBV28 with TRBJ2-7; D ambiguous. This CDR3 contains 12 residues. The V end lost 6 bases, the J end lost 2 bases, and 8 bases lay between the germline ends. Germline V gives CDR1 MDHEN, CDR2 SYDVKM. The CDR3 sequence is CASRDGAYEQYF. CDR3 nucleotides: TGTGCCAGCAGGGACGGAGCCTACGAGCAGTACTTC. Full variable domain (outside the CDR3, taken from reference TRBV28 and TRBJ2-7): DVKVTQSSRYLVKRTGEKVFLECVQDMDHENMFWYRQDPGLGLRLIYFSYDVKMKEKGDIPEGYSVSREKKERFSLILESASTNQTSMYLCASRDGAYEQYFGPGTRLTVT.

This clonotype was seen a few times. The chain employs TRBV19 and TRBJ2-7; D is unclear. The CDR3 has 14 amino acids. CDR1 LNHDA and CDR2 SQIVND come from the germline V gene (reference sequence). Trimming took off 3 bases at V and 2 bases at J, with 11 bases between the two ends. CDR3 sequence (DNA): TGTGCCAGTAGTATGGACGAGGAGACCTACGAGCAGTACTTC. Encoded protein: CASSMDEETYEQYF.

For this clonotype: At one of its ends the junction is not consistent with the germline gene, which may arise from a read error. The rearrangement links TRBV6-5 to TRBJ1-6; D is ambiguous. The germline V gene encodes CDR1 MNHEY and CDR2 SVGAGI. This CDR3 comprises 13 residues. This chain's CDR3 is CASSYSGVSLLHF. The CDR3 nucleotides are TGTGCCAGCAGTTACTCAGGTGTTTCACTCCTCCACTTT.

In its sample, this clonotype was seen many times. This chain uses TRBV5-5 with TRBJ2-2, with 7 nucleotides matching TRBD1. The CDR3 is 16 residues long. Per the germline V gene, CDR1 is SGHKS and CDR2 is YYEKEE (reference sequence). J gave up 0 bases and V 2 bases, and 4 bases lay outside the gene matches. The CDR3 reads CASSFPGGPNTGELFF. CDR3 bases: TGTGCCAGCAGCTTCCCAGGGGGACCGAACACCGGGGAGCTGTTTTTT.

This clonotype was seen ten or more times. The V gene is TRBV5-1, the J gene TRBJ1-3; 10 bases match TRBD1. Germline values: CDR1 SGHRS, CDR2 YFSETQ. This CDR3 is 16 amino acids long. Germline trimming cut 3 bases from V and 4 bases from J; bases unmatched to any gene: 7. The chain's CDR3 is CASSSGQGVAGNTIYF. CDR3 nucleotide sequence: TGCGCCAGCAGCTCCGGACAGGGGGTTGCAGGAAACACCATATATTTT.

About this clonotype: A clone one base away is much larger, so this may be a read error. The V and J genes are TRBV10-3 and TRBJ1-5; 7 nucleotides match TRBD1. CDR3 length: 14 amino acids. V trimming: 3 bases; J trimming: 7 bases; junction bases outside the gene matches: 6. Germline V CDR1 and CDR2: ENHRY, SYGVKD. The CDR3 protein is CAISDGQGGQPQHF. The CDR3 DNA follows: TGTGCCATCAGTGATGGTCAGGGGGGCCAGCCCCAGCATTTT.

Concerning this clonotype: At one boundary the junction diverges from the germline segment, which might be a read error. This sequence joins TRBV11-2 and TRBJ1-1; D is ambiguous. This CDR3 comprises 16 residues. Germline V lookup: CDR1 SGHAT, CDR2 FQNNGV. CDR3 loop: CASSLSRVGVNAEAFF. The CDR3 DNA is TGTGCCAGCAGCTTAAGCCGAGTTGGAGTGAACGCTGAAGCTTTCTTT.

This clonotype was observed at least ten times. This chain joins TRBV5-1 and TRBJ2-3; D ambiguous. Germline V CDR1 and CDR2: SGHRS, YFSETQ. Trimming took off 0 bases at V and 1 base at J, with 9 bases between the two ends. The CDR3 is 15 residues long. The CDR3 DNA sequence: TGCGCCAGCAGCTTGGCTGGTGTAGGCACAGATACGCAGTATTTT. Amino acids: CASSLAGVGTDTQYF.

At least ten counts were recorded for this clonotype. The chain has TRBV7-6 and TRBJ1-4; 8 bases align to TRBD1. Germline V lookup: CDR1 SGHVS, CDR2 FNYEAQ. The CDR3 is 15 residues long. Losses at the gene ends were 3 bases for V and 10 bases for J; bases not matched to a gene: 10. DNA for the CDR3: TGTGCCAGCAGCTTCGACATGGACAGGGAAGTAAAACTGTTTTTT. Encoded protein: CASSFDMDREVKLFF.

This clonotype showed up just a few times. The chain is built from TRBV6-4 and TRBJ2-1; 7 bases map to TRBD2. CDR1 and CDR2 from the germline V gene are MRHNA and SNTAGT. The CDR3 has 15 amino acids. Trimming at V came to 0 bases and at J to 4 bases, leaving 3 bases not matched to a gene. The CDR3 protein is CASSDSAGGYNEQFF. The CDR3 coding sequence is TGTGCCAGCAGTGACTCGGCCGGGGGGTACAATGAGCAGTTCTTC.

The rearrangement joins TRBV29-1 to TRBJ2-7; D possibly corresponds to TRBD1 (6 bases). Germline CDR1 and CDR2: SQVTM and ANQGSEA. V was cut by 5 bases and J by 1 base, with 12 bases left in between. The CDR3 contains 13 residues. In DNA form, the CDR3 reads TGCAGCGTTAAACTGACAGGTTCCTACGAGCAGTACTTC. This sequence encodes CSVKLTGSYEQYF.

In regard to this clonotype: A much larger clone differs from this one at a single base, so this may be a read error. The chain recombines TRBV2 with TRBJ2-3; the match to TRBD1 covers 7 bases. In germline, CDR1 is SNHLY, CDR2 FYNNEI. The CDR3 is 19 residues long. J lost 0 bases, V lost 7 bases, and 19 bases had no gene match. CDR3 loop: CASMGAWIGQATSTDTQYF. CDR3 DNA sequence: TGTGCCAGCATGGGGGCCTGGATAGGACAGGCTACTAGCACAGATACGCAGTATTTT. Looking up the rest from reference TRBV2 and TRBJ2-3 gives the full variable domain: EPEVTQTPSHQVTQMGQEVILRCVPISNHLYFYWYRQILGQKVEFLVSFYNNEISEKSEIFDDQFSVERPDGSNFTLKIRSTKLEDSAMYFCASMGAWIGQATSTDTQYFGPGTRLTVL.

This chain links TRBV23-1 with TRBJ1-5; D is unclear. TRBV23-1 is classed as an ORF, of uncertain function. This CDR3 comprises 16 residues. Trimming left V 6 bases short and J 2 bases short, with 17 bases between. The CDR3 sequence is CASSPSAWGGNQPQHF. In DNA form, the CDR3 reads TGCGCCAGCAGCCCCTCGGCTTGGGGAGGCAATCAGCCCCAGCATTTT.

This clonotype was detected only a few times. This chain joins TRBV6-5 and TRBJ2-7, with 7 bases fitting TRBD2. V lost 5 bases, J lost 6 bases, and 10 bases stayed unmatched. Germline CDR1 reads MNHEY; CDR2 reads SVGAGI. This CDR3 spans 14 amino acids. The CDR3 DNA reads as TGTGCCAGCAGTCCCCGGGGGGTCTATCTCGAGCAGTACTTC. It specifies CASSPRGVYLEQYF.

For this clonotype: At one boundary the junction diverges from the germline segment, which might be a read error. The V and J genes are TRBV5-1 and TRBJ1-1, with 12 bases lining up with TRBD1. From germline, CDR1 is SGHRS and CDR2 YFSETQ. The length of the CDR3 is 16 residues. CDR3 nucleotide sequence: TGCGCCAGCAGCTCACCGGGACAGGGGGCGAACGCTGAAGCTTTCTTT. Encoded protein: CASSSPGQGANAEAFF.

This clonotype was seen only a few times. The chain employs TRBV6-5 and TRBJ1-2; D is ambiguous. The V and J ends lost 0 bases and 8 bases respectively, with 10 bases between them. Germline CDR1 reads MNHEY; CDR2 reads SVGAGI. This CDR3 comprises 13 residues. The CDR3 coding sequence is TGTGCCAGCAGTTACTCTTACACGGACGGCTACACCTTC. Protein sequence: CASSYSYTDGYTF.

In this sample, this clonotype turned up a few times. This CDR3 reads CASSPQDGQLFF. In DNA form, the CDR3 reads TGCGCCAGCAGCCCACAGGACGGTCAACTGTTTTTT. The chain is built from TRBV4-3 and TRBJ1-4; TRBD1 might be the D (5 bases). This CDR3 has 12 residues. Germline V gene lookup returns CDR1 LGHNA and CDR2 YSLEER. The V end was cut by 4 bases, the J end by 12 bases, with 12 bases between.

This clonotype was seen at least ten times. This sequence joins TRBV29-1 and TRBJ2-3; D gene ambiguous. Per germline, CDR1 SQVTM and CDR2 ANQGSEA. V shed 0 bases and J shed 2 bases, with 12 bases lying between them. This CDR3 is 15 amino acids long. The DNA for the CDR3 is TGCAGCGTTGAAGACGGGCTTCGAAACACAGATACGCAGTATTTT. Protein: CSVEDGLRNTDTQYF.

This clonotype was recorded at least ten times. V usage is TRBV5-1 and J usage is TRBJ2-7; weak D call: TRBD2 (5 bases). Germline CDR1 and CDR2: SGHRS and YFSETQ. Trimming left V 0 bases short and J 5 bases short, with 6 bases between. The CDR3 contains 12 residues. This CDR3 reads CASSLAGNEQYF. CDR3 DNA: TGCGCCAGCAGCTTGGCCGGGAACGAGCAGTACTTC. The complete variable domain, with remaining parts taken from reference TRBV5-1 and TRBJ2-7, reads KAGVTQTPRYLIKTRGQQVTLSCSPISGHRSVSWYQQTPGQGLQFLFEYFSETQRNKGNFPGRFSGRQFSNSRSEMNVSTLELGDSALYLCASSLAGNEQYFGPGTRLTVT.